The sequence of this T cell receptor beta chain was determined in a study of cytomegalovirus exposure and HLA in healthy donors. Whole-study results and caveats: A previous analysis found most TCR beta V segments productive roughly 90% or roughly 30% of the time. Specificity of a few CMV-associated chains for CMV antigens was verified in vitro. It was reported in a later analysis that an Asian-associated ancestry cluster showed fewer N-insertions than the roughly 670-donor mean.

This clone was seen a handful of times. What it binds is unknown. Primers for the PCR totalled 60 Vbeta and 13 Jbeta. The data were produced by immunoSEQ multiplex PCR, yet TCRdb's version contains in-frame clones alone and is incomplete. The table has approximately 120,000 clones, roughly 80% seen once. Sequenced material: PBMCs. The TCR was taken from a woman aged 50 to 60 in good health and CMV-seropositive.

The CDR3 sequence: CASSPDLAANQPQHF. CDR3 in DNA: TGCGCCAGCAGCCCCGACTTAGCGGCCAATCAGCCCCAGCATTTT. V gene TRBV4-3 combines with J gene TRBJ1-5; D unresolved. This CDR3 spans 15 amino acids. Between the trimmed V and J ends, which lost 4 bases and 3 bases, there was a span of 13 bases. The germline V gene has CDR1 LGHNA and CDR2 YSLEER.